The 25 T cell receptor beta chains presented below share a single source sample, sequenced in a study of T cell responses to AZD1222 COVID-19 vaccine. Sequencing was performed with immunoSEQ multiplex PCR; in TCRdb, only in-frame clones are kept and a portion is missing. The repertoire holds roughly 100,000 clones, with about nine tenths as singletons. Sample: peripheral blood, taken 28 days after the second AZD1222 dose. Receptors originate from an adult who received the AZD1222 COVID-19 vaccine.

This clone was detected a few times. This rearrangement joins TRBV6-6 to TRBJ1-2, with a tentative D call TRBD1 (6 bases). Germline loops: CDR1 MNHNY, CDR2 SVGAGI (reference sequence). The CDR3 is 12 residues long. V was clipped by 7 bases and J by 8 bases, with 14 bases between them. The CDR3 bases are TGTGCCAGCACCGGAACAGGGAAGGGCTACACCTTC. Its protein is CASTGTGKGYTF.

The chain couples TRBV28 to TRBJ2-2, with 8 bases matching TRBD2. The CDR3 contains 17 residues. Germline values: CDR1 MDHEN, CDR2 SYDVKM. Trimming removed 5 bases from V and 9 bases from J; junction bases left unmatched: 17. The CDR3 is CASSGSAGTRILRELFF. The CDR3, as DNA: TGTGCCAGCAGTGGATCGGCAGGGACTAGAATTCTAAGGGAGCTGTTTTTT. Supplemented by reference TRBV28 and TRBJ2-2, the full variable domain reads DVKVTQSSRYLVKRTGEKVFLECVQDMDHENMFWYRQDPGLGLRLIYFSYDVKMKEKGDIPEGYSVSREKKERFSLILESASTNQTSMYLCASSGSAGTRILRELFFGEGSRLTVL.

The V call is TRBV28, the J call TRBJ2-7, with TRBD2 identical over 8 bases. V was pared by 7 bases and J by 6 bases, with 14 bases of the junction left unmatched. Germline V gene data show CDR1 as MDHEN and CDR2 as SYDVKM. The length of the CDR3 is 15 residues. CDR3 bases: TGTGCCAGCAACTCTCAGGGGCTAGCGGGTCTCGAGCAGTACTTC. Protein sequence: CASNSQGLAGLEQYF.

The chain links TRBV3-1 (or the pseudogene TRBV3-2) to TRBJ1-2, with D possibly TRBD1 on 5 matching bases. This CDR3 has 13 residues. Between the trimmed V and J ends, which lost 1 base and 8 bases, there was a span of 11 bases. Germline CDR1 reads LGHDT; CDR2 reads YNNKEL (reference sequence). CDR3: CASSQVQGVGYTF. The CDR3, as DNA: TGTGCCAGCAGCCAAGTCCAGGGAGTAGGCTACACCTTC.

The chain is built from TRBV5-6 and TRBJ2-1, with 8 bases fitting TRBD1. J gave up 8 bases and V 1 base, and 8 bases lay outside the gene matches. The CDR3 covers 15 residues. Germline V lookup: CDR1 SGHDT, CDR2 YYEEEE. CDR3 loop: CASSLSGGGMDEQFF. CDR3 DNA sequence: TGTGCCAGCAGCTTGTCAGGGGGCGGAATGGATGAGCAGTTCTTC.

V usage is TRBV7-2 and J usage is TRBJ2-3; 9 bases line up with TRBD1. V dropped 5 bases and J dropped 4; count of bases not matched to a gene: 4. The CDR3 runs to 14 residues. Germline V lookup: CDR1 SGHTA, CDR2 FQGNSA. The CDR3 nucleotides are TGTGCCAGCAGCCCCGGACAGGGGTCAGATACGCAGTATTTT. Translating it yields CASSPGQGSDTQYF.

This chain connects TRBV27 to TRBJ2-7, with D possibly being TRBD2 (6 bases). Trimming left V 8 bases short and J 0 bases short, with 14 bases between. The CDR3 length is 14 residues. CDR1 is MNHEY, CDR2 SMNVEV, per germline (reference sequence). CDR3 DNA sequence: TGTGCCAGCTCTCATGGGGGGAGCTCCTACGAGCAGTACTTC. Translated: CASSHGGSSYEQYF.

The chain is built from TRBV2 and TRBJ1-5; 7 positions agree with TRBD1. This CDR3 comprises 13 residues. Germline V gene data show CDR1 as SNHLY and CDR2 as FYNNEI. Trimming at V came to 6 bases and at J to 5 bases, leaving 4 bases not matched to a gene. CDR3 in amino acids: CASRDRVDQPQHF. In nucleotides, the CDR3 is TGTGCCAGCAGAGACAGGGTCGATCAGCCCCAGCATTTT.

The genes are TRBV11-1 and TRBJ2-5; TRBD2 is a possible D gene (5 bases). Germline CDR1 reads SGHAT; CDR2 reads FQDESV (reference sequence). The germline V and J ends were trimmed by 4 bases and 0 bases, with 9 bases remaining between them. CDR3 size: 14 residues. CDR3 DNA sequence: TGTGCCAGCAGCTCTCGGGAATACCAAGAGACCCAGTACTTC. Its translation: CASSSREYQETQYF.

This clone was detected once. The rearrangement links TRBV28 to TRBJ2-1; 8 nucleotides align to TRBD1. The V gene end was trimmed by 5 bases and the J gene end by 7 bases; junction bases not matched to a gene: 10. Germline V gives CDR1 MDHEN, CDR2 SYDVKM. The CDR3 consists of 15 residues. The CDR3 loop is CASSPPGQGANEQFF. The CDR3 DNA reads as TGTGCCAGCAGTCCCCCGGGGCAGGGGGCAAATGAGCAGTTCTTC.

The chain combines TRBV29-1 with TRBJ2-4, with 7 positions matching TRBD1. The ends lost 4 bases at V and 3 bases at J; junction bases unmatched: 9. The CDR3 runs to 15 residues. Germline values: CDR1 SQVTM, CDR2 ANQGSEA. In nucleotides, the CDR3 is TGCAGCGTTGTCGGGGATGACAGGGACAAAAACATTCAGTACTTC. Translating it yields CSVVGDDRDKNIQYF. The full variable domain, in which reference TRBV29-1 and TRBJ2-4 provide the parts outside the CDR3, is SAVISQKPSRDICQRGTSLTIQCQVDSQVTMMFWYRQQPGQSLTLIATANQGSEATYESGFVIDKFPISRPNLTFSTLTVSNMSPEDSSIYLCSVVGDDRDKNIQYFGAGTRLSVL.

The chain recombines TRBV9 with TRBJ1-2; D gene ambiguous. From germline, CDR1 is SGDLS and CDR2 YYNGEE. The V end lost 0 bases, the J end lost 9 bases, and 12 bases lay between the germline ends. This CDR3 region has 13 residues. CDR3 protein: CASSVAVGTSYTF. The CDR3, as DNA: TGTGCCAGCAGCGTAGCTGTTGGTACTAGCTACACCTTC.

This clone was recorded only once. This sample also contains other DNA sequences that code for the same CDR3. V usage is TRBV9 and J usage is TRBJ2-1; D is undetermined. Trimming left V 0 bases short and J 4 bases short, with 5 bases between. CDR3 size: 13 residues. The germline V gene encodes CDR1 SGDLS and CDR2 YYNGEE. The chain's CDR3 is CASSVGSYNEQFF. CDR3 coding DNA: TGTGCCAGCAGCGTAGGGTCGTACAATGAGCAGTTCTTC. Together with reference TRBV9 and TRBJ2-1, the CDR3 gives the full variable domain: DSGVTQTPKHLITATGQRVTLRCSPRSGDLSVYWYQQSLDQGLQFLIQYYNGEERAKGNILERFSAQQFPDLHSELNLSSLELGDSALYFCASSVGSYNEQFFGPGTRLTVL.

This chain connects TRBV7-2 to TRBJ2-7, with 8 bases that match TRBD1. The CDR3 length is 15 residues. The junction had 5 bases not matched to a gene; V was cut back by 0 bases and J by 4 bases. CDR1 SGHTA and CDR2 FQGNSA come from the germline V gene. The CDR3 region is CASSLAGQGRYEQYF. The DNA of the CDR3 is TGTGCCAGCAGCTTAGCAGGACAGGGAAGGTACGAGCAGTACTTC.

The chain recombines TRBV6-1 with TRBJ2-7; D remains unclear. Per the germline V gene, CDR1 is MNHNS and CDR2 is SASEGT. This CDR3 comprises 15 residues. V was cut by 0 bases and J by 0 bases, with 9 bases left in between. The CDR3 DNA sequence: TGTGCCAGCAGTGAAGCAGGCGGAAGCTCCTACGAGCAGTACTTC. This codes for CASSEAGGSSYEQYF.

The gene calls are TRBV18 and TRBJ2-7; no clear D gene. There are 11 residues in the CDR3. Per the germline V gene, CDR1 is KGHSH and CDR2 is LQKENI. V lost 3 bases and J 5 bases, leaving 5 bases between the germline ends. CDR3 in DNA: TGTGCCAGCTCACCGGAACACGAGCAGTACTTC. This gives the protein CASSPEHEQYF.

This sequence joins TRBV11-2 and TRBJ2-5; 8 bases line up with TRBD2. The CDR3 length is 15 residues. V lost 1 base, J lost 1 base, and 2 bases stayed unmatched. Germline V lookup: CDR1 SGHAT, CDR2 FQNNGV. The CDR3 DNA is TGTGCCAGCAGCTTAGGAAGCGGGAGCCAAGAGACCCAGTACTTC. Residues: CASSLGSGSQETQYF. Based on the CDR3 plus reference TRBV11-2 and TRBJ2-5, the full variable domain is EAGVAQSPRYKIIEKRQSVAFWCNPISGHATLYWYQQILGQGPKLLIQFQNNGVVDDSQLPKDRFSAERLKGVDSTLKIQPAKLEDSAVYLCASSLGSGSQETQYFGPGTRLLVL.

The V and J genes are TRBV29-1 and TRBJ1-1, with 7 bases lining up with TRBD1. CDR3 length: 12 residues. Trimming at V came to 4 bases and at J to 5 bases, leaving 4 bases not matched to a gene. Germline loops: CDR1 SQVTM, CDR2 ANQGSEA. The DNA for the CDR3 is TGCAGCGTTGGGGACAGCAGAACTGAAGCTTTCTTT. It specifies CSVGDSRTEAFF.

This chain links TRBV5-1 with TRBJ2-2, with D hard to call. Looked up from germline, CDR1 is SGHRS and CDR2 is YFSETQ. The V end was cut by 6 bases, the J end by 1 base, with 7 bases between. This CDR3 has 13 residues. CDR3 sequence reads: CASNNGNTGELFF. CDR3 DNA: TGCGCCAGCAACAACGGGAACACCGGGGAGCTGTTTTTT.

The J gene is TRBJ2-2, the V gene TRBV12-3 or TRBV12-4; no clear D gene. V dropped 4 bases and J dropped 8 bases, with 5 bases sitting between them. This CDR3 is built from 11 residues. This chain's CDR3 is CASSYAGELFF. CDR3 DNA: TGTGCCAGCAGTTACGCAGGGGAGCTGTTTTTT.

The genes are TRBV19 and TRBJ2-6; tentatively, D is TRBD1 (6 bases). CDR1 LNHDA and CDR2 SQIVND come from the germline V gene (reference sequence). Between the trimmed V and J ends, which lost 7 bases and 3 bases, there was a span of 13 bases. The CDR3 runs 15 residues. The CDR3 bases are TGTGCCAGTACCATAGGGGGTGATGGGGCCAACGTCCTGACTTTC. Its translation: CASTIGGDGANVLTF.

The gene calls are TRBV28 and TRBJ2-7; TRBD1 might be the D (5 bases). Trimming left V 6 bases short and J 3 bases short, with 18 bases between. Germline CDR1 and CDR2: MDHEN and SYDVKM. There are 15 residues in the CDR3. The CDR3 DNA reads TGTGCCAGCAGCCGCAAGGGGTTTGGGGTCTACGAGCAGTACTTC. Encoded protein: CASSRKGFGVYEQYF.

This clone has more than one count but fewer than ten. The V and J genes are TRBV5-1 and TRBJ2-6; no clear D gene. Germline lookup yields CDR1 SGHRS and CDR2 YFSETQ. V was cut by 7 bases and J by 3 bases, with 17 bases left in between. This CDR3 region has 16 residues. The CDR3 region has the DNA TGCGCCAGCGGCTCGGGCAGTCTGGGTGGGGCCAACGTCCTGACTTTC. Its translation: CASGSGSLGGANVLTF. Supplemented by reference TRBV5-1 and TRBJ2-6, the full variable domain reads KAGVTQTPRYLIKTRGQQVTLSCSPISGHRSVSWYQQTPGQGLQFLFEYFSETQRNKGNFPGRFSGRQFSNSRSEMNVSTLELGDSALYLCASGSGSLGGANVLTFGAGSRLTVL.

This rearrangement joins TRBV5-1 to TRBJ2-3; perhaps TRBD1 as D (6 bases). CDR3 size: 13 residues. V was cut by 5 bases and J by 2 bases, with 9 bases left in between. Per germline, CDR1 SGHRS and CDR2 YFSETQ. CDR3 sequence reads: CASRSGATDTQYF. For the CDR3, the DNA is TGCGCCAGCAGGTCAGGGGCCACAGATACGCAGTATTTT.

DNA for the CDR3: TGTGCCAGCAGAAGGGGCCATTCTGCTGAAGCTTTCTTT. This encodes CASRRGHSAEAFF. This chain uses TRBV6-6 with TRBJ1-1, with TRBD1 as a possible D gene (5 bases). Germline V gene lookup returns CDR1 MNHNY and CDR2 SVGAGI (reference sequence). V shed 6 bases and J shed 6 bases, with 14 bases lying between them. The CDR3 is 13 amino acids.